Listed here is a single T cell receptor beta chain. Its cognate antigen is unknown. This entry is derived from a study of T-cell memory formation after mild COVID-19. Study summary: Among the donors, TCR clusters were largely specific to each donor.

CDR3 length equals 17 residues. Trimming removed 8 bases from V and 3 bases from J, with 22 bases in between. Per the germline V gene, CDR1 is MNHEY and CDR2 is SMNVEV (reference sequence). The study, taken as a whole, reports: Still unconfirmed is whether the second-wave clones peaking on day 37 recognized SARS-CoV-2. Balance between CD4 and CD8 was seen in clones contracting day 15 to 85, and a CD4+ lean was seen in later expanders.

TCRdb re-called the 5' RACE reads with MiXCR, one entry per CDR3 protein. Of about 430,000 distinct CDR3 sequences detected, 15% to 20% appear once; the ten largest clones hold roughly 21%. This chain joins TRBV27 and TRBJ2-2; tentative D call: TRBD2 (6 bases). Sequenced material: PBMCs or a T cell subset sorted from them (not recorded which). The receptor comes from a man aged 18 to 30 who had mild COVID-19 (a few samples of this study predate the infection). Cell type and time point are not known. The CDR3 region has the DNA TGTGCCAGCTTCGGGGGAAAGGTGGTCGGGTACACCGGGGAGCTGTTTTTT. Encoded protein: CASFGGKVVGYTGELFF.